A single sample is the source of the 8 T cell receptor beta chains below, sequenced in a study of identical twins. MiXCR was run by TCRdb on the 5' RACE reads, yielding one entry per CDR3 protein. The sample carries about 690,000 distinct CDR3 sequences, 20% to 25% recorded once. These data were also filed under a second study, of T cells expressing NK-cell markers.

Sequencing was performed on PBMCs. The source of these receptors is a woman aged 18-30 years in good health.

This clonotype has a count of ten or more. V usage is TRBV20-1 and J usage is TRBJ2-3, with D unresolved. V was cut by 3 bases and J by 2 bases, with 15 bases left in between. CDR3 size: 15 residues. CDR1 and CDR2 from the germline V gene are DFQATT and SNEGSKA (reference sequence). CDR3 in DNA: TGCAGTGCTAGGGGCGACGGACGATACACAGATACGCAGTATTTT. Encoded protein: CSARGDGRYTDTQYF.

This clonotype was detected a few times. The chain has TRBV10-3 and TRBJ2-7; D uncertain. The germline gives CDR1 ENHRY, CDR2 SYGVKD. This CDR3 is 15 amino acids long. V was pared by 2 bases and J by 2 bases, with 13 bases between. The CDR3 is CAISEGVGATYEQYF. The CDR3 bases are TGTGCCATCAGTGAGGGGGTAGGAGCAACCTACGAGCAGTACTTC.

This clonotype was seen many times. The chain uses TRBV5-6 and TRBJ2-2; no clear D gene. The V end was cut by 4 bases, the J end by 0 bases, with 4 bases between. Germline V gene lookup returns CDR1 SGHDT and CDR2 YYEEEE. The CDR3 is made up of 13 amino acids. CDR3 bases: TGTGCCAGCAGCCGCCCGAACACCGGGGAGCTGTTTTTT. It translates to CASSRPNTGELFF.

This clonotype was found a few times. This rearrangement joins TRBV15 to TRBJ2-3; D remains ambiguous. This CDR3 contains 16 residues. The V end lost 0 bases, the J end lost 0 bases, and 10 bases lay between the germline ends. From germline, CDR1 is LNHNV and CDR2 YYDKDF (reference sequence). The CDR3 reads CATSRDWAVSTDTQYF. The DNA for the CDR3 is TGTGCCACCAGCAGAGATTGGGCGGTGAGCACAGATACGCAGTATTTT.

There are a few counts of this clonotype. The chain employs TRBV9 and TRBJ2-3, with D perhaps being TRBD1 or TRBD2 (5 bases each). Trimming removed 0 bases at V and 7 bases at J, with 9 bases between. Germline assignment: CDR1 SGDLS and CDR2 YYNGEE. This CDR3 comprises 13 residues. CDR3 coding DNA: TGTGCCAGCAGCGTAGAGAGGGGAAATACGCAGTATTTT. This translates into CASSVERGNTQYF. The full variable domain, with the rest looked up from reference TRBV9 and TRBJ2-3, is DSGVTQTPKHLITATGQRVTLRCSPRSGDLSVYWYQQSLDQGLQFLIQYYNGEERAKGNILERFSAQQFPDLHSELNLSSLELGDSALYFCASSVERGNTQYFGPGTRLTVL.

This CDR3 reads CAISVPGGYEQYF. The CDR3 DNA is TGTGCCATCAGTGTCCCCGGGGGGTACGAGCAGTACTTC. The chain has TRBV10-3 and TRBJ2-7; 7 bases are a match to TRBD2. With V trimmed by 4 bases and J by 4 bases, 4 bases remained unmatched. The CDR3 runs to 13 residues. CDR1 and CDR2 (germline): ENHRY, SYGVKD.

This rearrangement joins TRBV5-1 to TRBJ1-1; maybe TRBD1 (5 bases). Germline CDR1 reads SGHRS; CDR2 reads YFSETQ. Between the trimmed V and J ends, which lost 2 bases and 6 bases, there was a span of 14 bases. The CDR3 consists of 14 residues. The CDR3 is CASSFEGLGSEAFF. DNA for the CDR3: TGCGCCAGCAGCTTCGAGGGACTGGGCTCTGAAGCTTTCTTT. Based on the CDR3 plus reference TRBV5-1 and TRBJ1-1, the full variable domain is KAGVTQTPRYLIKTRGQQVTLSCSPISGHRSVSWYQQTPGQGLQFLFEYFSETQRNKGNFPGRFSGRQFSNSRSEMNVSTLELGDSALYLCASSFEGLGSEAFFGQGTRLTVV.

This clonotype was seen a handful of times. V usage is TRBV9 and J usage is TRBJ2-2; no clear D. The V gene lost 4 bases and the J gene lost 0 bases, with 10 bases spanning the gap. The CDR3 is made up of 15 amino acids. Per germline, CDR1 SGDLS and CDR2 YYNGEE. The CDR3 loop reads CASSKHTTNTGELFF. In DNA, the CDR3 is TGTGCCAGCAGCAAGCACACCACGAACACCGGGGAGCTGTTTTTT.